The source of this T cell receptor beta chain is a study of cytotoxic CD8 clonotypes in ibrutinib-treated CLL. Profiling relied on immunoSEQ multiplex PCR, and the TCRdb table lists in-frame clones only, not all of them. Of fewer than 400,000 clones in the sample, 67% are singletons; the top ten hold roughly 6%. Concerning this clone itself: The target antigen is unknown.

Points from the study as a whole: Baseline values of clonality outstripped age-matched healthy donors and followed circulating CD8+ T-cell counts.

The receptor comes from a human donor with chronic lymphocytic leukemia. The source material was PBMCs, sampled after 36 months of ibrutinib treatment.

CDR3 loop: CASSEGDREYSGYTF. CDR3 nucleotides: TGTGCCAGCAGTGAAGGGGACAGGGAGTATAGTGGCTACACCTTC. The rearrangement joins TRBV2 to TRBJ1-2; 9 nucleotides agree with TRBD1. Germline-derived CDR1 and CDR2 are SNHLY and FYNNEI. This CDR3 region has 15 residues. Germline trimming cut 1 base from V and 7 bases from J; bases unmatched to any gene: 7. The whole variable domain, filled in from reference TRBV2 and TRBJ1-2, reads EPEVTQTPSHQVTQMGQEVILRCVPISNHLYFYWYRQILGQKVEFLVSFYNNEISEKSEIFDDQFSVERPDGSNFTLKIRSTKLEDSAMYFCASSEGDREYSGYTFGSGTRLTVV.